This T cell receptor (beta chain) originates from a study of T cell clones after liver transplantation. Study in general: TCRbeta sequencing after a pre-transplant mixed lymphocyte reaction identified graft-donor-reactive clones, later tracked in post-transplant blood. Until 12-24 months post-transplant, subjects got standard immunosuppression and no induction. Tolerant meant at least one year fully off immunosuppression without liver enzymes above twice normal.

General observations from the study: Low donor cell numbers restricted donor-reactive repertoire measurement in a couple of subjects.

Germline CDR1 and CDR2: SGHNT and YYREEE (reference sequence). This CDR3 has 17 amino acids. The V gene end was trimmed by 0 bases and the J gene end by 6 bases; junction bases not matched to a gene: 10. As concerns this clone: Its specificity is unknown.

Libraries were prepared by immunoSEQ multiplex PCR; TCRdb keeps only in-frame clonotypes and omits some of them. The sample contains about 80,000 clones, around four fifths of which appear only once. The specimen comprised CD4+ T cells from blood, sampled almost 47 months after liver transplant. The V call is TRBV5-4, the J call TRBJ2-2; 8 nucleotides align to TRBD2. This TCR was sampled from a human patient who received a liver transplant. Some T cells may have originated in the graft donor. In nucleotides, the CDR3 is TGTGCCAGCAGCTTGGATTCAGCGGGGGATCTGGCCGGGGAGCTGTTTTTT. Amino acid sequence: CASSLDSAGDLAGELFF. The whole variable domain, remainder taken from reference TRBV5-4 and TRBJ2-2, is ETGVTQSPTHLIKTRGQQVTLRCSSQSGHNTVSWYQQALGQGPQFIFQYYREEENGRGNFPPRFSGLQFPNYSSELNVNALELDDSALYLCASSLDSAGDLAGELFFGEGSRLTVL.